Presented here are 30 T cell receptor beta chains from one specimen sequenced in a study of PD-1 blockade in classical Hodgkin lymphoma. In every patient, relapse followed autologous stem cell transplantation, while exposure to brentuximab vedotin differed. The method was immunoSEQ multiplex PCR; TCRdb's version includes in-frame clones alone and lacks a portion of them. This table has fewer than 90,000 clones, roughly 91% appearing once. The sample was peripheral blood mononuclear cells (PBMCs), taken at baseline. The receptor set was obtained from a human donor with classical Hodgkin lymphoma.

The V gene is TRBV6-4, the J gene TRBJ2-6; D is tentatively TRBD1 or TRBD2 (5 bases each). From germline, CDR1 is MRHNA and CDR2 SNTAGT. V was clipped by 0 bases and J by 4 bases, with 19 bases between them. The CDR3 is 19 amino acids. This chain's CDR3 is CASSDSPAGDPSGANVLTF. As DNA, the CDR3 is TGTGCCAGCAGTGACTCACCCGCCGGGGACCCCTCCGGGGCCAACGTCCTGACTTTC.

J is TRBJ1-2 and V is TRBV28; perhaps TRBD1 as D (5 bases). CDR3 length: 12 amino acids. Between the trimmed V and J ends, which lost 5 bases and 8 bases, there was a span of 12 bases. Germline CDR1 reads MDHEN; CDR2 reads SYDVKM. The CDR3 spells CASSPQQGGYTF. The CDR3 DNA follows: TGTGCCAGCAGTCCTCAGCAGGGCGGCTACACCTTC.

V and J are TRBV5-1 and TRBJ2-3; D unresolved. The germline CDR1 and CDR2 sequences are SGHRS and YFSETQ. CDR3 length: 17 amino acids. Trimming took 5 bases from V and 2 from J, leaving 21 bases between them. The CDR3 loop is CASSRSVLGSITDTQYF. The CDR3 nucleotides read TGCGCCAGCAGTAGGTCAGTTTTGGGCTCGATCACAGATACGCAGTATTTT.

The chain uses TRBV7-6 and TRBJ2-5; 10 bases align to TRBD2. Per the germline V gene, CDR1 is SGHVS and CDR2 is FNYEAQ. V shed 5 bases, J shed 0 bases, and the junction held 3 bases outside the gene matches. The CDR3 is 15 amino acids. The CDR3 DNA reads as TGTGCCAGCAGCATTAGCGGGGGGCACCAAGAGACCCAGTACTTC. Protein product: CASSISGGHQETQYF.

The V call is TRBV5-4, the J call TRBJ2-5; 10 bases are a match to TRBD2. The ends lost 4 bases at V and 4 bases at J; junction bases unmatched: 10. This CDR3 comprises 16 residues. Germline values: CDR1 SGHNT, CDR2 YYREEE (reference sequence). This CDR3 is CASSAPGLAIAETQYF. Here the CDR3 DNA reads TGTGCCAGCAGCGCACCGGGACTAGCGATTGCAGAGACCCAGTACTTC.

The V call is TRBV6-5, the J call TRBJ2-5, with unresolved D. V was shortened by 6 bases and J by 2 bases, with 13 bases between the two germline ends. This CDR3 contains 14 residues. CDR1 is MNHEY, CDR2 SVGAGI, per germline. In nucleotides, the CDR3 is TGTGCCAGCAGGATGACGATGGATCAAGAGACCCAGTACTTC. Residues: CASRMTMDQETQYF.

On this clone itself: At one end, the junction sequence differs from germline, possibly due to a read error. Different DNA sequences within this sample yield the same CDR3. The chain links TRBV27 to TRBJ2-3, with D hard to call. Germline V gene data show CDR1 as MNHEY and CDR2 as SMNVEV (reference sequence). The CDR3 runs to 14 residues. The CDR3 protein is CATRSFGGTDTQYF. In DNA, the CDR3 is TGCGCTACCAGGTCGTTTGGAGGCACAGATACGCAGTATTTT.

This rearrangement joins TRBV7-3 to TRBJ1-1, with D hard to call. The ends were cut back, 5 bases at V and 11 bases at J, with 18 bases in the middle. CDR3 length equals 13 residues. Germline V gene data show CDR1 as SGHTA and CDR2 as FQGTGA. CDR3 protein: CASSPNGRSYAFF. The CDR3 DNA sequence: TGTGCCAGCAGCCCCAACGGTAGATCTTACGCTTTCTTT.

This clone was counted once. This chain connects TRBV6-5 to TRBJ2-3, with 9 positions matching TRBD2. The CDR3 totals 16 residues. V lost 1 base and J lost 2; bases outside the gene matches: 4. Germline V lookup: CDR1 MNHEY, CDR2 SVGAGI. CDR3 protein: CASSYFAGGPTDTQYF. CDR3 DNA: TGTGCCAGCAGTTACTTTGCGGGAGGGCCCACAGATACGCAGTATTTT.

The J gene is TRBJ1-5, the V gene TRBV7-9; D is unresolved. This CDR3 has 16 residues. V dropped 5 bases and J dropped 0 bases, with 14 bases sitting between them. From germline, CDR1 is SEHNR and CDR2 FQNEAQ (reference sequence). The CDR3 DNA follows: TGTGCCAGCAGCCAAGGCCCGGGGTCTAGCAATCAGCCCCAGCATTTT. Protein product: CASSQGPGSSNQPQHF.

The V gene is TRBV10-3, the J gene TRBJ2-2, with a possible D match to TRBD1 (6 bases). Trimming cost V 0 bases and J 2 bases, with 16 bases left between them. Germline V lookup: CDR1 ENHRY, CDR2 SYGVKD. This CDR3 is 18 amino acids long. CDR3 loop: CAISESLGGGTNTGELFF. The CDR3 DNA sequence: TGTGCCATCAGTGAGTCTCTTGGGGGCGGAACAAACACCGGGGAGCTGTTTTTT.

The chain recombines TRBV9 with TRBJ2-1, with D perhaps assigned TRBD1 or TRBD2 (5 bases each). The CDR3 loop spans 16 amino acids. Trimming took 3 bases from V and 5 from J, leaving 18 bases between them. Germline V lookup: CDR1 SGDLS, CDR2 YYNGEE. The CDR3 bases are TGTGCCAGCAGCGCCCGGGACCCTCTAGGGGACAATGAGCAGTTCTTC. As protein: CASSARDPLGDNEQFF.

The chain carries TRBV9 and TRBJ1-2; the D is unclear. Trimming removed 3 bases from V and 2 bases from J, with 8 bases in between. The germline V gene has CDR1 SGDLS and CDR2 YYNGEE. The CDR3 loop spans 13 amino acids. For the CDR3, the DNA is TGTGCCAGCAGCGGACACTCAAACTATGGCTACACCTTC. It specifies CASSGHSNYGYTF.

The chain joins TRBV7-9 to TRBJ2-3; 7 bases are shared with TRBD2. The length of the CDR3 is 18 residues. Trimming removed 1 base from V and 4 bases from J; junction bases left unmatched: 14. Germline loops: CDR1 SEHNR, CDR2 FQNEAQ (reference sequence). The CDR3 sequence is CASSLELLAGVRSDTQYF. CDR3 DNA sequence: TGTGCCAGCAGCTTAGAGCTGCTCGCGGGAGTGAGGTCAGATACGCAGTATTTT.

V and J are TRBV10-3 and TRBJ2-5; TRBD1 matches 8 bases. With V trimmed by 6 bases and J by 5 bases, 5 bases remained unmatched. Germline V gene data show CDR1 as ENHRY and CDR2 as SYGVKD. The CDR3 runs to 13 residues. This CDR3 is CAISDGQGETQYF. Written as DNA, the CDR3 is TGTGCCATCAGCGACGGACAGGGTGAGACCCAGTACTTC.

This chain connects TRBV4-2 to TRBJ2-5; D may be TRBD1 or TRBD2 (5 bases each). Trimming stripped 5 bases from V and 3 bases from J, with 13 bases between. The CDR3 length is 14 residues. The V gene's germline CDR1 is LGHNA and CDR2 YNFKEQ. This chain's CDR3 is CASSNRDAKETQYF. CDR3 DNA: TGTGCCAGCAGCAATAGGGACGCCAAAGAGACCCAGTACTTC.

The rearrangement uses TRBV5-4 and TRBJ1-2, with TRBD1 as a possible D gene (5 bases). Trimming removed 2 bases at V and 1 base at J, with 9 bases between. This CDR3 is 14 amino acids long. Germline lookup yields CDR1 SGHNT and CDR2 YYREEE (reference sequence). CDR3: CASSFPGLNYGYTF. In DNA form, the CDR3 reads TGTGCCAGCAGCTTCCCGGGACTTAACTATGGCTACACCTTC.

The chain combines TRBV18 with TRBJ2-7, with D tentatively TRBD1 (6 bases). There are 13 residues in the CDR3. V was shortened by 3 bases and J by 5 bases, with 11 bases between the two germline ends. In germline, CDR1 is KGHSH, CDR2 LQKENI. The DNA for the CDR3 is TGTGCCAGCTCACCTCCCACAGGGCACGAGCAGTACTTC. Translation: CASSPPTGHEQYF.

The genes are TRBV25-1 and TRBJ2-5; tentatively, D is TRBD1 or TRBD2 (5 bases each). Germline CDR1 reads MGHDK; CDR2 reads SYGVNS. Trimming took off 1 base at V and 3 bases at J, with 9 bases between the two ends. CDR3 length: 14 amino acids. The CDR3, as DNA: TGTGCCAGCAGTGAATTGGGGACCAAAGAGACCCAGTACTTC. This sequence encodes CASSELGTKETQYF.

The chain has TRBV6-6 and TRBJ2-7; 7 bases are shared with TRBD2. Germline values: CDR1 MNHNY, CDR2 SVGAGI (reference sequence). The CDR3 is 12 residues long. J was trimmed by 7 bases and V by 8 bases; bases with no gene match: 8. The CDR3 region is CASGAGVGEQYF. As DNA, the CDR3 is TGTGCCAGCGGGGCGGGGGTAGGGGAGCAGTACTTC.

The chain couples TRBV5-1 to TRBJ2-1, with unresolved D. CDR1 SGHRS and CDR2 YFSETQ come from the germline V gene. This CDR3 region has 15 residues. Between the trimmed V and J ends, which lost 1 base and 2 bases, there was a span of 10 bases. The chain's CDR3 is CASSLRQVTYNEQFF. CDR3 in DNA: TGCGCCAGCAGCTTGAGGCAGGTCACCTACAATGAGCAGTTCTTC.

J is TRBJ2-3 and V is TRBV18, with 14 bases that match TRBD2. Germline loops: CDR1 KGHSH, CDR2 LQKENI. Trimming removed 6 bases from V and 3 bases from J; junction bases left unmatched: 5. This CDR3 has 16 residues. CDR3 bases: TGTGCCAGCTCGTCCGGGACTAGCGGGGGAACAGATACGCAGTATTTT. Translating it yields CASSSGTSGGTDTQYF.

This sequence joins TRBV30 and TRBJ2-4, with a tentative D call TRBD1 (6 bases). V dropped 3 bases and J dropped 1 base, with 19 bases sitting between them. The CDR3 covers 17 residues. The V gene's germline CDR1 is GTSNPN and CDR2 SVGIG (reference sequence). For the CDR3, the DNA is TGTGCCTGGAGGGAGGACAGACTTGGTGGGGCCAAAAACATTCAGTACTTC. This sequence encodes CAWREDRLGGAKNIQYF.

This chain links TRBV5-4 with TRBJ1-1; D call uncertain. CDR1 is SGHNT and CDR2 is YYREEE in the germline V gene (reference sequence). This CDR3 contains 15 residues. V was shortened by 4 bases and J by 0 bases, with 13 bases between the two germline ends. This CDR3 reads CASSLDGRMNTEAFF. The CDR3 DNA follows: TGTGCCAGCAGCCTCGACGGACGCATGAACACTGAAGCTTTCTTT.

This sequence joins TRBV27 and TRBJ1-5; D uncertain. Germline assignment: CDR1 MNHEY and CDR2 SMNVEV (reference sequence). V lost 2 bases, J lost 1 base, and 9 bases lay in between. The CDR3 length is 15 residues. The CDR3 nucleotides read TGTGCCAGCAGTTTAGAATTCCAGAGCAATCAGCCCCAGCATTTT. This sequence encodes CASSLEFQSNQPQHF.

J is TRBJ2-3 and V is TRBV5-1, with TRBD2 matching over 9 bases. The CDR3 is 15 residues long. V dropped 5 bases and J dropped 1; count of bases not matched to a gene: 5. Germline values: CDR1 SGHRS, CDR2 YFSETQ. CDR3 protein: CASRERLAGTDTQYF. CDR3 nucleotide sequence: TGCGCCAGCAGGGAAAGACTAGCGGGCACAGATACGCAGTATTTT.

The V and J genes are TRBV28 and TRBJ2-2, with TRBD2 matching over 7 bases. The germline CDR1 and CDR2 sequences are MDHEN and SYDVKM. This CDR3 is built from 15 residues. J gave up 6 bases and V 3 bases, and 7 bases lay outside the gene matches. CDR3 bases: TGTGCCAGCAGTTTGCCAGCGGGAATCGCCGGGGAGCTGTTTTTT. This translates into CASSLPAGIAGELFF.

The chain joins TRBV6-5 to TRBJ2-2; D not certain. Trimming cost V 6 bases and J 1 base, with 9 bases left between them. Germline lookup yields CDR1 MNHEY and CDR2 SVGAGI. This CDR3 is 14 amino acids long. CDR3 DNA sequence: TGTGCCAGCAGCCGTAGAGGGAACACCGGGGAGCTGTTTTTT. This codes for CASSRRGNTGELFF.

V and J are TRBV4-2 and TRBJ2-5; TRBD2 matches at 7 bases. There are 16 residues in the CDR3. The junction had 11 bases not matched to a gene; V was cut back by 0 bases and J by 7 bases. Germline V gene data show CDR1 as LGHNA and CDR2 as YNFKEQ. In DNA, the CDR3 is TGTGCCAGCAGCCAAGAGCGCGGAGCGGGGAGTGGGACCCAGTACTTC. This codes for CASSQERGAGSGTQYF.

A few counts support this clone. The chain has TRBV2 and TRBJ1-2, with no clear D. CDR1 is SNHLY, CDR2 FYNNEI, per germline. CDR3 size: 9 residues. The V gene lost 7 bases and the J gene lost 3 bases, with 0 bases spanning the gap. The CDR3 region has the DNA TGTGCCAGCAACTATGGCTACACCTTC. As protein: CASNYGYTF.